This paragraph reports one T cell receptor (beta chain). The data were produced by immunoSEQ multiplex PCR, yet TCRdb's version contains in-frame clones alone and is incomplete. The sample holds about 400,000 clones, approximately 86% seen once. J was trimmed by 3 bases and V by 4 bases; bases with no gene match: 8. This CDR3 comprises 17 residues. Per germline, CDR1 LGHDT and CDR2 YNNKEL (reference sequence). Participant ages covered about 18 to 89 years across 20 to 30 US areas. Clinical history as reported by participants underpinned cohort assignment. This record belongs to a study of blood T cell repertoires in COVID-19. Study details: Spain, Italy and the United States supplied samples that represented acute and convalescent COVID-19. From T cells, B-cell-depleted T cells, or PBMCs came the material, which was cDNA or gDNA.

The clonotype comes from a woman in her thirties or forties with acute COVID-19. Sequencing was performed on PBMCs or T cells enriched from blood (not recorded which). This chain connects TRBV3-1 (or the pseudogene TRBV3-2) to TRBJ2-5; 13 bases line up with TRBD2. CDR3: CASSLATSGGAEETQYF. DNA of the CDR3: TGTGCCAGCAGCCTCGCAACTAGCGGGGGGGCCGAAGAGACCCAGTACTTC.